The clone carrying this T cell receptor beta chain has only a few counts. This CDR3 is 15 amino acids long. The V end was cut by 0 bases, the J end by 7 bases, with 13 bases between. Germline CDR1 reads DFQATT; CDR2 reads SNEGSKA (reference sequence). TCR alpha and TCR beta cDNA libraries carrying sample barcodes and UMIs were produced by 5'RACE using constant-segment primers. MiXCR, applied by TCRdb to the 5' RACE reads, yields one record per CDR3 protein. The data show hundreds of thousands of distinct CDR3 sequences, with around 17% seen just once and roughly 21% held by the top ten. The data are from a study of T-cell memory formation after mild COVID-19. In the study overall: The two donors had largely donor-specific TCR clusters.

V usage is TRBV20-1 and J usage is TRBJ1-6; the D gene is possibly TRBD1 (5 bases). The receptor was derived from a man younger than 35 who had mild COVID-19 (a few samples of this study predate the infection). Cell type and time point are not known. Sample: PBMCs or a T cell subset sorted from them (not recorded which). CDR3 coding DNA: TGCAGTGCTAGAGACCCGACAGCGGGAAATTCACCCCTCCACTTT. Its protein is CSARDPTAGNSPLHF.